The 30 T cell receptor beta chains below all came from one sample that was sequenced in a study of response to subunit inactivated influenza vaccine. MiXCR was run by TCRdb on the RT-PCR reads, yielding one entry per CDR3 protein. The repertoire holds about half a million distinct CDR3 sequences, with roughly 8.2% as singletons. Source: PBMCs from blood, taken less than 30 months after vaccination. These receptors were obtained from a man in his fifties or sixties who received an inactivated influenza vaccine.

This clonotype was counted only a few times. The chain combines TRBV12-3 or TRBV12-4 with TRBJ2-3, with D possibly TRBD1 on 5 matching bases. Trimming left V 8 bases short and J 2 bases short, with 11 bases between. The CDR3 runs to 13 residues. For the CDR3, the DNA is TGTGCCAGCGAAAGGGGCCCCACAGATACGCAGTATTTT. This translates into CASERGPTDTQYF.

The sample holds a few counts of this clonotype. This sequence joins TRBV12-3 or TRBV12-4 and TRBJ2-1, with TRBD2 matching over 9 bases. The CDR3 covers 18 residues. V shed 3 bases and J 4 bases; nucleotides not matched to a gene: 13. The CDR3 DNA follows: TGTGCCAGCAGTTTGGAGGCGGGAGGGCCGAGCGGGTACAATGAGCAGTTCTTC. It specifies CASSLEAGGPSGYNEQFF.

J is TRBJ2-7 and V is TRBV4-2; D not resolved. Germline lookup yields CDR1 LGHNA and CDR2 YNFKEQ. There are 15 residues in the CDR3. The V end was cut by 3 bases, the J end by 3 bases, with 15 bases between. CDR3 nucleotides: TGTGCCAGCAGCCAGGGAACCCTAGACGGCTACGAGCAGTACTTC. Translated, it gives CASSQGTLDGYEQYF.

The J gene is TRBJ2-7, the V gene TRBV29-1; 7 positions agree with TRBD2. The CDR3 contains 15 residues. After removal of 6 bases from V and 0 bases from J, the junction contained 11 bases not matched to a gene. CDR1 SQVTM and CDR2 ANQGSEA come from the germline V gene. This CDR3 reads CSVVGGDGPSYEQYF. The CDR3 nucleotides are TGCAGCGTGGTGGGAGGGGACGGGCCCTCCTACGAGCAGTACTTC.

This clonotype was detected many times. The chain carries TRBV5-1 and TRBJ2-1; D is unclear. Germline CDR1 is SGHRS and CDR2 is YFSETQ. Trimming left V 0 bases short and J 6 bases short, with 13 bases between. This CDR3 region has 15 residues. The CDR3 nucleotides are TGCGCCAGCAGCTTGGTTGACCCTGCCCTCAATGAGCAGTTCTTC. Protein: CASSLVDPALNEQFF.

Many counts were recorded for this clonotype. The rearrangement uses TRBV6-5 and TRBJ2-2; the D gene is possibly TRBD2 (6 bases). The germline CDR1 and CDR2 sequences are MNHEY and SVGAGI. This CDR3 has 17 residues. The V gene lost 4 bases and the J gene lost 0 bases, with 15 bases spanning the gap. Here the CDR3 reads CASSFRGGRPNTGELFF. CDR3 in DNA: TGTGCCAGCAGTTTTAGGGGAGGACGACCGAACACCGGGGAGCTGTTTTTT.

Turning to this clonotype: With a much larger clone just one base away, this may be a read error. Given the absence of the conserved phenylalanine or tryptophan at the CDR3 end, a read error is likely. The rearrangement uses TRBV5-1 and TRBJ1-4, with 9 bases matching TRBD1. Germline CDR1 SGHRS, CDR2 YFSETQ. V shed 4 bases, J shed 7 bases, and the junction held 5 bases outside the gene matches. The CDR3 consists of 14 residues. The CDR3 loop reads CASSPGQGSEKLFY. For the CDR3, the DNA is TGCGCCAGCAGCCCGGGACAGGGAAGTGAAAAACTGTTTTAT.

This clonotype was counted many times. The chain has TRBV7-6 and TRBJ1-4, with D maybe TRBD1 (5 bases). The CDR3 contains 13 residues. Deletions cut 8 bases from V and 6 bases from J, with 13 bases between. CDR1 SGHVS and CDR2 FNYEAQ come from the germline V gene. The CDR3 loop reads CASAGGKYEKLFF. CDR3 DNA sequence: TGTGCCAGCGCGGGGGGTAAATATGAAAAACTGTTTTTT.

The chain uses TRBV20-1 and TRBJ1-3; D gene uncertain. CDR1 and CDR2 from the germline V gene are DFQATT and SNEGSKA (reference sequence). V was trimmed by 6 bases and J by 0 bases, leaving 12 bases between them. The CDR3 is made up of 14 amino acids. CDR3 in amino acids: CSAARVNSGNTIYF. CDR3 coding DNA: TGCAGTGCCGCGAGGGTGAACTCTGGAAACACCATATATTTT.

The chain's CDR3 is CASSFIIPNTEAFF. The CDR3, as DNA: TGTGCCAGCAGTTTTATTATTCCGAACACTGAAGCTTTCTTT. The rearrangement uses TRBV12-3 or TRBV12-4 and TRBJ1-1; D call uncertain. The CDR3 runs to 14 residues. V gave up 3 bases and J gave up 1 base, with 9 bases separating them.

This clonotype appeared many times. The chain joins TRBV3-1 to TRBJ2-7, with 9 bases lining up with TRBD1. Germline V gene sequence: CDR1 LGHDT, CDR2 YNNKEL (reference sequence). CDR3 length: 15 residues. The trim removed 0 bases at V and 7 bases at J, leaving 7 bases unmatched. CDR3 sequence reads: CASSQDSQGAREQYF. The CDR3 nucleotides are TGTGCCAGCAGCCAAGACTCACAGGGGGCGCGAGAGCAGTACTTC.

This clonotype has ten or more counts. J is TRBJ1-1 and V is TRBV12-3 or TRBV12-4; D unresolved. This CDR3 spans 13 amino acids. V was shortened by 0 bases and J by 7 bases, with 9 bases between the two germline ends. CDR3 DNA sequence: TGTGCCAGCAGTTTAGCCACCAGCCTTGAAGCTTTCTTT. Translating gives CASSLATSLEAFF.

This clonotype was counted many times. V usage is TRBV10-3 and J usage is TRBJ1-2; 11 bases align to TRBD1. Germline loops: CDR1 ENHRY, CDR2 SYGVKD. The CDR3 totals 14 residues. V shed 4 bases, J shed 8 bases, and the junction held 6 bases outside the gene matches. CDR3 nucleotide sequence: TGTGCCATCAGTGCCGGACAGGGGGCGAGGGGCTACACCTTC. Translating it yields CAISAGQGARGYTF.

There are a few counts of this clonotype. This chain connects TRBV20-1 to TRBJ1-4; D ambiguous. CDR3 size: 12 residues. Trimming cost V 3 bases and J 14 bases, with 16 bases left between them. From germline, CDR1 is DFQATT and CDR2 SNEGSKA (reference sequence). The CDR3 sequence: CSASTDSEVLFF. CDR3 coding DNA: TGCAGTGCTAGCACAGACTCAGAGGTTCTGTTTTTT.

This clonotype has more than one count but fewer than ten. The chain couples TRBV4-3 to TRBJ2-1; D is undetermined. V lost 0 bases to trimming and J lost 9 bases, with 9 bases between them. The V gene's germline CDR1 is LGHNA and CDR2 YSLEER. This CDR3 is built from 13 residues. This chain's CDR3 is CASSQDEDGEQFF. The DNA of the CDR3 is TGCGCCAGCAGCCAAGATGAGGACGGTGAGCAGTTCTTC.

The chain recombines TRBV29-1 with TRBJ1-1; D unresolved. This CDR3 has 12 amino acids. The V gene lost 4 bases and the J gene lost 1 base, with 7 bases spanning the gap. Germline V lookup: CDR1 SQVTM, CDR2 ANQGSEA. The CDR3 loop is CSVGARNTEAFF. Here the CDR3 DNA reads TGCAGCGTTGGGGCCAGGAACACTGAAGCTTTCTTT.

This clonotype was picked up a small number of times. The chain employs TRBV20-1 and TRBJ1-2; tentative D call: TRBD1 (6 bases). The germline V gene has CDR1 DFQATT and CDR2 SNEGSKA (reference sequence). CDR3 length: 15 residues. Trimming shortened V by 2 bases and J by 8 bases, and 21 bases separated the two germline ends. Here the CDR3 reads CSARSILQGNGGYTF. The CDR3, as DNA: TGCAGTGCTAGATCGATTTTACAGGGAAATGGGGGCTACACCTTC.

This clonotype was detected ten times or more. J is TRBJ1-5 and V is TRBV5-1, with a weak D call TRBD1 (5 bases). The germline CDR1 and CDR2 sequences are SGHRS and YFSETQ. CDR3 length equals 13 residues. Trimming pared 2 bases from V and 4 bases from J, leaving 7 bases between. Here the CDR3 DNA reads TGCGCCAGCAGCTTCGACAGAAATCAGCCCCAGCATTTT. Its protein is CASSFDRNQPQHF.

This clonotype came up a few times. V gene TRBV20-1 combines with J gene TRBJ1-4; 7 bases map to TRBD1. The CDR3 is 16 residues long. V lost 0 bases, J lost 10 bases, and 14 bases stayed unmatched. Germline V gives CDR1 DFQATT, CDR2 SNEGSKA (reference sequence). The CDR3 here is CSARDSRQGSRRKLFF. DNA for the CDR3: TGCAGTGCTAGAGATAGCCGACAGGGAAGTCGTCGAAAACTGTTTTTT.

In its sample, this clonotype was seen many times. The chain has TRBV20-1 and TRBJ2-7, with 8 bases fitting TRBD2. Germline CDR1 reads DFQATT; CDR2 reads SNEGSKA (reference sequence). Trimming at V came to 3 bases and at J to 6 bases, leaving 10 bases not matched to a gene. CDR3 length equals 14 residues. CDR3 sequence: CSASYQRGPLEQYF. The CDR3 region has the DNA TGCAGTGCTAGCTACCAGCGGGGGCCTCTCGAGCAGTACTTC.

This clonotype showed up many times. This rearrangement joins TRBV2 to TRBJ2-3; no reliable D call. Germline V gene sequence: CDR1 SNHLY, CDR2 FYNNEI. This CDR3 region has 16 residues. The ends were cut back, 4 bases at V and 5 bases at J, with 19 bases in the middle. The CDR3 DNA sequence: TGTGCCAGCAGTGGGGCTGCGCTTAGTCTAGGAGATACGCAGTATTTT. Protein: CASSGAALSLGDTQYF.

There are a few counts of this clonotype. The chain uses TRBV5-1 and TRBJ1-2; 8 nucleotides align to TRBD1. Trimming cost V 4 bases and J 4 bases; bases outside gene matches: 9. This CDR3 contains 15 residues. Germline values: CDR1 SGHRS, CDR2 YFSETQ. The CDR3 region is CASSKQQGESYGYTF. The CDR3 DNA sequence: TGCGCCAGCAGCAAGCAACAGGGGGAGTCCTATGGCTACACCTTC.

This clonotype was counted a few times. J is TRBJ2-2 and V is TRBV5-1; no definite D call. Germline V gene data show CDR1 as SGHRS and CDR2 as YFSETQ. The CDR3 has 14 amino acids. Between the trimmed V and J ends, which lost 2 bases and 3 bases, there was a span of 8 bases. The chain's CDR3 is CASSFEIYTGELFF. CDR3 bases: TGCGCCAGCAGCTTCGAGATTTACACCGGGGAGCTGTTTTTT.

In this sample, this clonotype turned up many times. CDR3: CASSLDFGGLAKNIQYF. CDR3 coding DNA: TGCGCCAGCAGCTTGGATTTCGGAGGTTTAGCCAAAAACATTCAGTACTTC. The chain employs TRBV5-1 and TRBJ2-4; tentatively, D is TRBD2 (5 bases). Germline V CDR1 and CDR2: SGHRS, YFSETQ. The CDR3 contains 17 residues. Trimming took off 0 bases at V and 0 bases at J, with 13 bases between the two ends.

The chain links TRBV20-1 to TRBJ1-4; the D is unclear. Germline V gene data show CDR1 as DFQATT and CDR2 as SNEGSKA (reference sequence). V lost 0 bases, J lost 0 bases, and 8 bases lay in between. This CDR3 spans 15 amino acids. In DNA form, the CDR3 reads TGCAGTGCTAGAGACGCACTGGCAACTAATGAAAAACTGTTTTTT. Protein product: CSARDALATNEKLFF.

The chain carries TRBV4-3 and TRBJ1-1; a weak D match, TRBD1 (5 bases). Trimming stripped 1 base from V and 1 base from J, with 7 bases between. CDR3 size: 14 residues. Germline V gene lookup returns CDR1 LGHNA and CDR2 YSLEER. CDR3 protein: CASSQGRANTEAFF. In DNA, the CDR3 is TGCGCCAGCAGCCAAGGCAGGGCGAACACTGAAGCTTTCTTT.

This clonotype has only a few counts. The chain carries TRBV4-3 and TRBJ1-5; D call uncertain. Between the trimmed V and J ends, which lost 0 bases and 9 bases, there was a span of 9 bases. The CDR3 totals 13 residues. Germline loops: CDR1 LGHNA, CDR2 YSLEER. CDR3 bases: TGCGCCAGCAGCCAAGAATTAAGTCGGCCCCAGCATTTT. This sequence encodes CASSQELSRPQHF.

This clonotype came up a few times. The genes are TRBV11-2 and TRBJ2-4; 8 bases line up with TRBD1. The CDR3 runs to 15 residues. Germline values: CDR1 SGHAT, CDR2 FQNNGV. With V trimmed by 5 bases and J by 7 bases, 10 bases remained unmatched. The CDR3 loop is CASSLGQGLGNIQYF. Written as DNA, the CDR3 is TGTGCCAGCAGCCTCGGACAGGGTTTAGGGAACATTCAGTACTTC.

The chain carries TRBV9 and TRBJ2-1; the match to TRBD2 covers 10 bases. CDR3 size: 15 residues. CDR1 is SGDLS, CDR2 YYNGEE, per germline. V shed 4 bases and J 9 bases; nucleotides not matched to a gene: 10. The CDR3 sequence is CASSPRVAGGGEQFF. The DNA for the CDR3 is TGTGCCAGCAGCCCTCGCGTAGCGGGAGGCGGTGAGCAGTTCTTC.

This chain links TRBV5-1 with TRBJ1-4, with unresolved D. The germline gives CDR1 SGHRS, CDR2 YFSETQ. CDR3 length: 15 residues. V was cut by 4 bases and J by 8 bases, with 18 bases left in between. Written as DNA, the CDR3 is TGCGCCAGCAGCGGAGAACGCGCACCAGGAGAAAAACTGTTTTTT. The encoded protein is CASSGERAPGEKLFF.